This TCR beta chain is drawn from a study of shared clonotypes between healthy human individuals. Study-wide points: Non-shared clonotypes had lower generation probabilities than clonotypes shared by all four sorted-subset donors. Across subsets, estimated richness was generally greater for naive than for memory populations.

On this clone: As yet, its antigen is unknown.

Assay: immunoSEQ multiplex PCR; the TCRdb copy retains only in-frame clones and omits some. The repertoire has under 2,000,000 clones, around 96% of them found once; the top ten carry around 1.2%. The CDR3 contains 13 residues. V gave up 7 bases and J gave up 2 bases, with 9 bases separating them. The V gene's germline CDR1 is MNHEY and CDR2 SVGAGI. Terminally differentiated effector memory CD45RA+ cells were left out of the naive CD8 fraction, which was CD45RO-negative and positively selected for CCR7. This receptor was identified in a young man in good health. The rearrangement joins TRBV6-5 to TRBJ2-1, with D possibly being TRBD2 (5 bases). The sequenced sample was naive CD8+ T cells sorted from blood. The CDR3 DNA reads TGTGCCAGCAAGTCGGGGACCTACAATGAGCAGTTCTTC. The encoded protein is CASKSGTYNEQFF.